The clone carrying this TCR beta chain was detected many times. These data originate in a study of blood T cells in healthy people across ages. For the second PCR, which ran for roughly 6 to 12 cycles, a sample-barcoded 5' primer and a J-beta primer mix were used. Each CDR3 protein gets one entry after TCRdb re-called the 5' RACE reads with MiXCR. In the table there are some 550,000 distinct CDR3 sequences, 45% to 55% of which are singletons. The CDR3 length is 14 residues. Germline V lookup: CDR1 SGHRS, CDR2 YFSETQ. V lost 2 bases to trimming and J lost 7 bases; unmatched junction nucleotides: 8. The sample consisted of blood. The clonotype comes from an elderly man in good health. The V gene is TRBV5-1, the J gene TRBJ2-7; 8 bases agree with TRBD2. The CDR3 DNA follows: TGCGCCAGCAGCTTAAGCGGGGGACTAGAAGAGCAGTACTTC. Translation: CASSLSGGLEEQYF.